This T cell receptor beta chain was profiled in a study of T cells expressing NK-cell markers. Study summary: Sorted CD3+CD56+NKG2C+, CD3+CD56+NKG2C- and CD3+CD56-NKG2C+ T cells supplied TCR beta repertoires. Study-level findings and limits: The CD3+CD56-NKG2C+ fraction was also led by these clonotypes in a handful of donors. The study found dominant NKG2C+ clonotypes at about 1.0-7.0% of CD8+ T cells in six donors.

Note on this clonotype: Its antigen is unidentified.

TCRdb reprocessed the 5' RACE reads, keeping one entry per CDR3 protein, no DNA. The specimen's table records 500,000 to 600,000 distinct CDR3 sequences. CDR3 length equals 18 residues. Germline V CDR1 and CDR2: KGHSH, LQKENI. The receptor's source is a man younger than 35 in good health. The chain combines TRBV18 with TRBJ2-3; TCRdb lists TRBD2, though no DNA is available to test this call. Sequencing input: blood T cells: a sorted CD56 or NKG2C T cell subset, CD4+ or CD8+ T cells, or bulk PBMC T cells (not recorded which). The CDR3 reads CASSPSLSASPPTDTQYF.